Below are 20 T cell receptor beta chains sequenced from a single sample in a study of blood T cell repertoires in COVID-19. Here immunoSEQ multiplex PCR was the method, and the copy in TCRdb shows in-frame clones only, minus some. The profile shows hundreds of thousands of clones, about four fifths of them singletons. Sequences were obtained from peripheral blood. These receptors were taken from a woman aged 45 to 65 with acute or convalescent COVID-19.

This clone occurred once. CDR3 sequence reads: CASSIPGQRHTEAFF. CDR3 DNA sequence: TGTGCCAGTAGTATCCCGGGACAGAGACACACTGAAGCTTTCTTT. The chain uses TRBV19 and TRBJ1-1; 7 bases match TRBD1. This CDR3 comprises 15 residues. The V gene's germline CDR1 is LNHDA and CDR2 SQIVND (reference sequence). The ends lost 3 bases at V and 3 bases at J; junction bases unmatched: 7.

J is TRBJ1-2 and V is TRBV19; TRBD1 aligns across 8 bases. The CDR3 is made up of 12 amino acids. V lost 11 bases to trimming and J lost 5 bases; unmatched junction nucleotides: 7. CDR1 and CDR2 from the germline V gene are LNHDA and SQIVND (reference sequence). This CDR3 is CASGTGPYGYTF. The CDR3 coding sequence is TGTGCCTCCGGGACAGGCCCATATGGCTACACCTTC. Combining the CDR3 with reference TRBV19 and TRBJ1-2 gives the whole variable domain DGGITQSPKYLFRKEGQNVTLSCEQNLNHDAMYWYRQDPGQGLRLIYYSQIVNDFQKGDIAEGYSVSREKKESFPLTVTSAQKNPTAFYLCASGTGPYGYTFGSGTRLTVV.

The chain recombines TRBV5-5 with TRBJ1-2, with 8 bases aligning to TRBD1. CDR3 size: 16 residues. Losses at the gene ends were 0 bases for V and 3 bases for J; bases not matched to a gene: 7. Germline-derived CDR1 and CDR2 are SGHKS and YYEKEE (reference sequence). The CDR3 DNA follows: TGTGCCAGCAGCTTGGACAGGGGGTCCTATTACTATGGCTACACCTTC. Protein sequence: CASSLDRGSYYYGYTF.

The chain carries TRBV6-5 and TRBJ1-1, with D unresolved. CDR3 length: 14 amino acids. V was pared by 7 bases and J by 2 bases, with 14 bases between. Germline-derived CDR1 and CDR2 are MNHEY and SVGAGI. CDR3 sequence: CASNPTVVNTEAFF. For the CDR3, the DNA is TGTGCCAGCAACCCAACGGTTGTTAACACTGAAGCTTTCTTT.

The CDR3 spells CASSYSDRGYGYTF. The CDR3 DNA sequence: TGTGCCAGCAGTTACTCGGACAGGGGCTATGGCTACACCTTC. This chain connects TRBV6-5 to TRBJ1-2, with 9 nucleotides matching TRBD1. The CDR3 loop spans 14 amino acids. With V trimmed by 0 bases and J by 4 bases, 0 bases remained unmatched. Germline V gene lookup returns CDR1 MNHEY and CDR2 SVGAGI.

This clone appeared a few times. This chain links TRBV2 with TRBJ2-1; TRBD1 matches at 8 bases. V lost 8 bases and J lost 4; bases outside the gene matches: 10. Germline V gives CDR1 SNHLY, CDR2 FYNNEI. This CDR3 has 15 amino acids. The CDR3 here is CASGTTGDPYNEQFF. The DNA of the CDR3 is TGTGCCAGCGGGACGACAGGGGACCCATACAATGAGCAGTTCTTC.

V and J are TRBV5-1 and TRBJ2-7; D possibly corresponds to TRBD1 (7 bases). Per the germline V gene, CDR1 is SGHRS and CDR2 is YFSETQ. This CDR3 has 19 amino acids. V lost 1 base and J 3 bases, leaving 26 bases between the germline ends. CDR3 sequence: CASSLTEQGPRGIDYEQYF. The CDR3 coding sequence is TGCGCCAGCAGCTTGACGGAACAGGGGCCACGGGGGATCGACTACGAGCAGTACTTC.

The V and J genes are TRBV2 and TRBJ2-5, with TRBD2 identical over 11 bases. The CDR3 runs 15 residues. Germline V gene lookup returns CDR1 SNHLY and CDR2 FYNNEI. J lost 4 bases, V lost 7 bases, and 8 bases had no gene match. The CDR3 protein is CASIPTSGIVETQYF. CDR3 nucleotides: TGTGCCAGCATACCGACTAGCGGGATCGTAGAGACCCAGTACTTC.

The CDR3: CASIPDRQNTEAFF. In nucleotides, the CDR3 is TGTGCCAGTATCCCGGACAGGCAGAACACTGAAGCTTTCTTT. The chain carries TRBV19 and TRBJ1-1; TRBD1 agrees at 7 bases. This CDR3 is built from 14 residues. After removal of 7 bases from V and 1 base from J, the junction contained 6 bases not matched to a gene. Germline V gene data show CDR1 as LNHDA and CDR2 as SQIVND (reference sequence).

This chain connects TRBV7-9 to TRBJ1-2; TRBD1 might be the D (5 bases). This CDR3 region has 14 residues. V was cut by 8 bases and J by 3 bases, with 16 bases left in between. CDR1 and CDR2 from the germline V gene are SEHNR and FQNEAQ (reference sequence). CDR3 region: CASERGAGDYGYTF. The CDR3 region has the DNA TGTGCCAGCGAACGGGGCGCGGGGGACTATGGCTACACCTTC.

The chain links TRBV28 to TRBJ1-1; a weak D match, TRBD1 (6 bases). Trimming cost V 6 bases and J 4 bases, with 18 bases left between them. Looked up from germline, CDR1 is MDHEN and CDR2 is SYDVKM. The CDR3 extends over 15 amino acids. The CDR3 protein is CASRPRRQVVTEAFF. CDR3 sequence (DNA): TGTGCCAGCAGGCCGAGGAGACAGGTGGTCACTGAAGCTTTCTTT.

This clone was detected only a few times. V is TRBV13 and J is TRBJ2-3; the D gene is possibly TRBD1 (7 bases). This CDR3 contains 15 residues. Germline V CDR1 and CDR2: PRHDT, FYEKMQ (reference sequence). Between the trimmed V and J ends, which lost 8 bases and 3 bases, there was a span of 18 bases. CDR3: CASLRGRRVTDTQYF. The CDR3 DNA reads as TGTGCCAGCCTTAGGGGGCGGAGGGTGACAGATACGCAGTATTTT.

This chain joins TRBV9 and TRBJ2-7; a weak D match, TRBD1 (6 bases). Trimming took off 3 bases at V and 1 base at J, with 11 bases between the two ends. This CDR3 has 14 amino acids. CDR1 and CDR2 from the germline V gene are SGDLS and YYNGEE. CDR3 amino acids: CASSAYDRSYEQYF. The CDR3 DNA sequence: TGTGCCAGCAGCGCATACGACAGGTCCTACGAGCAGTACTTC.

The chain joins TRBV12-3 or TRBV12-4 to TRBJ2-5, with a weak D call TRBD1 (6 bases). Trimming stripped 8 bases from V and 4 bases from J, with 14 bases between. The CDR3 has 13 residues. The CDR3 loop reads CASGRQGRETQYF. CDR3 DNA: TGTGCCAGCGGGCGGCAGGGGAGAGAGACCCAGTACTTC.

This chain connects TRBV30 to TRBJ1-1; TRBD1 is a possible D gene (6 bases). This CDR3 region has 11 residues. The germline V and J ends were trimmed by 5 bases and 11 bases, with 15 bases remaining between them. Germline V gene data show CDR1 as GTSNPN and CDR2 as SVGIG (reference sequence). CDR3 residues: CAWGGGAVAFF. CDR3 nucleotides: TGTGCCTGGGGCGGGGGGGCAGTGGCTTTCTTT.

The rearrangement links TRBV6-5 to TRBJ2-1; 7 nucleotides align to TRBD1. V lost 6 bases and J lost 4; bases outside the gene matches: 9. The CDR3 is 15 residues long. The germline V gene has CDR1 MNHEY and CDR2 SVGAGI. In nucleotides, the CDR3 is TGTGCCAGCAGGAAGGGACAGTTAGAATACAATGAGCAGTTCTTC. Amino acids: CASRKGQLEYNEQFF.

V gene TRBV9 combines with J gene TRBJ2-6; D not resolved. The CDR3 extends over 15 amino acids. The V gene lost 0 bases and the J gene lost 1 base, with 5 bases spanning the gap. The germline gives CDR1 SGDLS, CDR2 YYNGEE. DNA for the CDR3: TGTGCCAGCAGCGTAGTTAGTTCTGGGGCCAACGTCCTGACTTTC. Amino acid sequence: CASSVVSSGANVLTF.

This CDR3 is CASSLEPGQIYEQYF. The CDR3 DNA sequence: TGTGCCAGCAGCTTAGAGCCGGGACAGATCTACGAGCAGTACTTC. The V gene is TRBV11-2, the J gene TRBJ2-7; 7 positions agree with TRBD1. The CDR3 runs to 15 residues. Trimming removed 0 bases from V and 3 bases from J; junction bases left unmatched: 5. Germline V gives CDR1 SGHAT, CDR2 FQNNGV.

The chain is built from TRBV30 and TRBJ1-4, with no clear D. CDR3 length: 14 residues. Trimming pared 8 bases from V and 8 bases from J, leaving 21 bases between. In germline, CDR1 is GTSNPN, CDR2 SVGIG (reference sequence). In nucleotides, the CDR3 is TGTGCCCAATCCACGGTATCGGAGGGAGAAAAACTGTTTTTT. Encoded protein: CAQSTVSEGEKLFF.

The J gene is TRBJ2-7, the V gene TRBV11-2; TRBD1 might be the D (6 bases). The CDR3 covers 14 residues. CDR1 SGHAT and CDR2 FQNNGV come from the germline V gene. Trimming took 7 bases from V and 2 from J, leaving 15 bases between them. The CDR3 region has the DNA TGTGCCAGCACCCGCGACAGGACAGCCTACGAGCAGTACTTC. It is translated as CASTRDRTAYEQYF.